This T cell receptor beta chain was captured in a study of blood T cell repertoires in COVID-19. This CDR3 has 15 residues. The germline gives CDR1 SEHNR, CDR2 FQNEAQ (reference sequence). V trimming: 8 bases; J trimming: 4 bases; junction bases outside the gene matches: 11. This clone was counted between two and nine times. Libraries were prepared by immunoSEQ multiplex PCR; TCRdb keeps only in-frame clonotypes and omits some of them. The table includes some 180,000 clones, 81% detected once. The chain recombines TRBV7-9 with TRBJ2-3; 8 positions match TRBD2. The receptor was derived from a woman aged 40 to 50 with COVID-19, enrolled during active disease. Sequenced material: peripheral blood. For the CDR3, the DNA is TGTGCCAGCTGTACTAGCGGACAGAGGGCAGATACGCAGTATTTT. This encodes CASCTSGQRADTQYF. The entire variable domain, with the rest obtained from reference TRBV7-9 and TRBJ2-3, is as follows: DTGVSQNPRHKITKRGQNVTFRCDPISEHNRLYWYRQTLGQGPEFLTYFQNEAQLEKSRLLSDRFSAERPKGSFSTLEIQRTEQGDSAMYLCASCTSGQRADTQYFGPGTRLTVL.